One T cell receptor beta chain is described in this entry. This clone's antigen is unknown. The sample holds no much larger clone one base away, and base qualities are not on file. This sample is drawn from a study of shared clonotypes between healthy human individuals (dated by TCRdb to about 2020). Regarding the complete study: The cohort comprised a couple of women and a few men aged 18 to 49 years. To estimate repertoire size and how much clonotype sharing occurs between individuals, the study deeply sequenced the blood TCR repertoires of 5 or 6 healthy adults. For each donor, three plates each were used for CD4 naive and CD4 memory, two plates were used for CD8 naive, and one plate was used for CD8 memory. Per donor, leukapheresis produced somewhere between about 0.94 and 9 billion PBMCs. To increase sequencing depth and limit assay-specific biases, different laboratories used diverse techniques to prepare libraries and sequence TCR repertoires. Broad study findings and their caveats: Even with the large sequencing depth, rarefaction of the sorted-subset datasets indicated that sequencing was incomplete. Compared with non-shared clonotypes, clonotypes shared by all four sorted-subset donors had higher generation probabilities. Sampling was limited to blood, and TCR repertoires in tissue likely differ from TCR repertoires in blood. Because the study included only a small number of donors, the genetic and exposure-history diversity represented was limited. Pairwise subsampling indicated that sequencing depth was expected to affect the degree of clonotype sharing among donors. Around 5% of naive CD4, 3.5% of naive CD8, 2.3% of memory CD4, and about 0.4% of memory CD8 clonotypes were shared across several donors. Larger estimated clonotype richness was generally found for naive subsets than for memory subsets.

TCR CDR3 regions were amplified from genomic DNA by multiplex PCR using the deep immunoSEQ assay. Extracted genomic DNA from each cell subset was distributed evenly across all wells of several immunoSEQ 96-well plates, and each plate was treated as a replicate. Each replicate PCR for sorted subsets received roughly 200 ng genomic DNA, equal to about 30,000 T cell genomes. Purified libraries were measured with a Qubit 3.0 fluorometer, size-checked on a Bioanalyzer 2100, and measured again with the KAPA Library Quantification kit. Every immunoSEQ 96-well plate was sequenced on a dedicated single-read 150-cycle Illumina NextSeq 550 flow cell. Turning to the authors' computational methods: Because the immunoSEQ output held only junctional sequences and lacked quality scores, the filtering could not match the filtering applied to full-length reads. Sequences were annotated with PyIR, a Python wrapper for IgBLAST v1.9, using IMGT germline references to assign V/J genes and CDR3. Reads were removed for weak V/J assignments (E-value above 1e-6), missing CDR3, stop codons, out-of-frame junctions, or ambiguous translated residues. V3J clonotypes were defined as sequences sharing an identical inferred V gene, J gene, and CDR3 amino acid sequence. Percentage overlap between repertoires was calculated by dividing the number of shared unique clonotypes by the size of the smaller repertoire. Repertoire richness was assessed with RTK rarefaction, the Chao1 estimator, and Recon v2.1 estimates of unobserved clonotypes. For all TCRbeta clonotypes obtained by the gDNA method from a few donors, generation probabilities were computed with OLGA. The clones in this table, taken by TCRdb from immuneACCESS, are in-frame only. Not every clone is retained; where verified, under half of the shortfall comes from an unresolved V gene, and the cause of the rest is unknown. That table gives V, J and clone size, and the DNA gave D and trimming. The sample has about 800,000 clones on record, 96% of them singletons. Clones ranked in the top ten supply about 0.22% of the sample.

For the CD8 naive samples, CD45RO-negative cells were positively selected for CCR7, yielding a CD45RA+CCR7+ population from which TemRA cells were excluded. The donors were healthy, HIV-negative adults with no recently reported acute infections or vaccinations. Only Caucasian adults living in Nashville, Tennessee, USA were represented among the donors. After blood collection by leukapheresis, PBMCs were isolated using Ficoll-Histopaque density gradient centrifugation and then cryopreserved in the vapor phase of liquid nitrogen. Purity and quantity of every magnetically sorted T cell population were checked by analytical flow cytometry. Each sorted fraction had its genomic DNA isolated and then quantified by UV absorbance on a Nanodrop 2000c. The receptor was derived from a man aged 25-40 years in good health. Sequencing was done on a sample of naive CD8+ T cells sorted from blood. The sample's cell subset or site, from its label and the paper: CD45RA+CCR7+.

The CDR3 protein is CASSSWTGAVYGYTF. The DNA is TGTGCCAGCAGCTCCTGGACAGGGGCAGTCTATGGCTACACCTTC. The rearrangement joined TRBV5-4 to TRBJ1-2; 9 bases in the middle match TRBD1. The CDR3 starts with the cysteine, ends with the phenylalanine, and has 15 residues. The entry retains the CDR3 DNA only, 45 bases that are in frame from base 1. The germline V end is reduced by 3 bases and the J end by 4 bases; junction bases left unmatched: 7. Via the germline V gene (reference sequence), CDR1 is SGHNT and CDR2 YYREEE.